Presented here are 11 T cell receptor beta chains from one specimen sequenced in a study of a mutant IDH1 vaccine in newly diagnosed glioma. These receptors are not linked to any known antigen. Stated time point: week 23, last vaccination. Each vaccine dose was 300 ug of mutant IDH1 20-mer peptide, with topical imiquimod. The assay was immunoSEQ multiplex PCR, and TCRdb's table has in-frame clones only and misses some. This sample has approximately 41,000 clones; 80% to 95% occur once, and the top ten carry 3% to 4%. Specimen: PBMCs, collected from a glioma patient whose treatment included an IDH1 peptide vaccine. The receptors were sampled from a man aged 50-60 years with glioma.

This clone was found a few times. This chain links TRBV6-5 with TRBJ1-1; a possible D gene is TRBD1 (5 bases). V was pared by 4 bases and J by 4 bases, with 16 bases between. Germline CDR1 reads MNHEY; CDR2 reads SVGAGI. The CDR3 loop spans 15 amino acids. CDR3 amino acids: CASSWGTGGTTEAFF. The DNA for the CDR3 is TGTGCCAGCAGTTGGGGGACCGGCGGGACCACTGAAGCTTTCTTT.

The chain joins TRBV11-2 to TRBJ2-7; the D gene is possibly TRBD1 (5 bases). The CDR3 contains 11 residues. CDR1 and CDR2 (germline): SGHAT, FQNNGV. The V and J ends lost 7 bases and 6 bases respectively, with 10 bases between them. CDR3 sequence reads: CASTTQGEQYF. The CDR3 DNA sequence: TGTGCCAGCACCACCCAGGGCGAGCAGTACTTC.

This clone was detected once. The chain combines TRBV11-1 with TRBJ1-1, with 10 bases lining up with TRBD1. The germline V gene encodes CDR1 SGHAT and CDR2 FQDESV (reference sequence). The V and J ends lost 8 bases and 6 bases, in that order; junction bases with no gene match: 12. This CDR3 has 15 amino acids. CDR3 loop: CASYRDRGTIAEAFF. The CDR3 DNA sequence: TGTGCCAGCTACCGGGACAGGGGAACAATCGCTGAAGCTTTCTTT.

This sequence joins TRBV6-6 and TRBJ1-2; D not certain. CDR1 and CDR2 (germline): MNHNY, SVGAGI (reference sequence). V was cut by 5 bases and J by 6 bases, with 10 bases left in between. The CDR3 sequence is 12 residues long. For the CDR3, the DNA is TGTGCCAGCAGTCCGGTTGGGGATGGCTACACCTTC. This codes for CASSPVGDGYTF.

The V and J genes are TRBV14 and TRBJ1-2; D may be TRBD1 (6 bases). This CDR3 contains 12 residues. Trimming pared 7 bases from V and 10 bases from J, leaving 16 bases between. Looked up from germline, CDR1 is SGHDN and CDR2 is FVKESK. The CDR3 DNA sequence: TGTGCCAGCAAGTTCGGAGGGGGTGCCTACACCTTC. It translates to CASKFGGGAYTF.

The J gene is TRBJ2-6, the V gene TRBV28; 7 bases are a match to TRBD1. V shed 5 bases, J shed 3 bases, and the junction held 13 bases outside the gene matches. This CDR3 spans 18 amino acids. Germline V gene sequence: CDR1 MDHEN, CDR2 SYDVKM. CDR3 region: CASSPRGFGDYGANVLTF. The DNA of the CDR3 is TGTGCCAGCAGTCCCAGGGGGTTCGGAGACTATGGGGCCAACGTCCTGACTTTC.

The chain recombines TRBV5-1 with TRBJ2-7; 7 nucleotides align to TRBD1. Trimming removed 0 bases from V and 0 bases from J; junction bases left unmatched: 3. Germline V lookup: CDR1 SGHRS, CDR2 YFSETQ. This CDR3 is 15 amino acids long. CDR3: CASSLVAGGSYEQYF. The DNA for the CDR3 is TGCGCCAGCAGCTTGGTGGCAGGGGGCTCCTACGAGCAGTACTTC.

This clone was counted a single time. The chain has TRBV5-1 and TRBJ1-1; perhaps TRBD1 as D (6 bases). Germline V gives CDR1 SGHRS, CDR2 YFSETQ. This CDR3 contains 14 residues. Trimming took 4 bases from V and 1 from J, leaving 11 bases between them. The CDR3 sequence: CASSKGHSNTEAFF. The CDR3 DNA sequence: TGCGCCAGCAGCAAGGGACATTCGAACACTGAAGCTTTCTTT. Full variable domain (rest looked up from reference TRBV5-1 and TRBJ1-1): KAGVTQTPRYLIKTRGQQVTLSCSPISGHRSVSWYQQTPGQGLQFLFEYFSETQRNKGNFPGRFSGRQFSNSRSEMNVSTLELGDSALYLCASSKGHSNTEAFFGQGTRLTVV.

The V call is TRBV19, the J call TRBJ1-4; TRBD1 is a possible D gene (6 bases). This CDR3 region has 16 residues. Per the germline V gene, CDR1 is LNHDA and CDR2 is SQIVND (reference sequence). The V gene lost 5 bases and the J gene lost 1 base, with 14 bases spanning the gap. CDR3 amino acids: CASSEGGAGTNEKLFF. The CDR3 coding sequence is TGTGCCAGTAGTGAGGGGGGGGCTGGAACTAATGAAAAACTGTTTTTT.

Written as DNA, the CDR3 is TGCGCCAGCAGCCAGATTGCGGGGGGCGGAGAGACCCAGTACTTC. It is translated as CASSQIAGGGETQYF. V is TRBV4-1 and J is TRBJ2-5, with 8 bases identical to TRBD2. Germline assignment: CDR1 MGHRA and CDR2 YSYEKL. The CDR3 spans 15 residues. Unmatched junction bases numbered 7, after V lost 3 bases and J lost 4 bases.

This clone was detected only once. Mismatch with germline at one junction end may stem from a read error. The CDR3 is CASSPGGVAEAFF. CDR3 in DNA: TGTGCTAGCAGCCCCGGCGGGGTCGCTGAAGCTTTCTTT. The chain is built from TRBV7-7 and TRBJ1-1; no firm D call. The V gene's germline CDR1 is SSHAT and CDR2 FNYEAQ (reference sequence). CDR3 size: 13 residues.